This T cell receptor (beta chain) was sequenced during a study of persistence of HIV-infected CD4 T cells. Study background: Isolated cells were CMV- and HIV-1 Gag-responding CD4+ T cells.

The stimulus was an HIV-1 Gag 15-mer peptide pool, about 1 ug/peptide/mL. Sorted nonresponding memory CD4+ T cells were CD40L-negative, CD69-negative, CD45RO-high. The libraries were made with immunoSEQ version 4 in survey mode. Repertoires were generated with immunoSEQ multiplex PCR, while TCRdb's copy carries only in-frame clones and drops some. The repertoire holds about 40,000 clones, 78% seen once, with 14% in the top ten. About this clone: Its specificity is not known.

CDR3 length: 15 amino acids. The ends lost 10 bases at V and 0 bases at J; junction bases unmatched: 5. Germline V gene sequence: CDR1 LNHDA, CDR2 SQIVND (reference sequence). This receptor was identified in an adult man with HIV who was CMV-seropositive. The chain combines TRBV19 with TRBJ2-2; 10 bases are shared with TRBD1. Source: CD4+ T cells sorted from PBMCs after roughly 18-hour stimulation, taken from a patient who received antiretroviral therapy. The CDR3 spells CATVDRGSNTGELFF. The CDR3 nucleotides read TGTGCCACCGTGGACAGGGGGTCGAACACCGGGGAGCTGTTTTTT.